Listed below are T cell receptor beta chains from one sample, sequenced in a study of cytomegalovirus exposure and HLA in healthy donors. Measured with immunoSEQ multiplex PCR; TCRdb has only the in-frame clones, and not every one. The sample has about 59,000 clones; 80% are singletons. Sequencing was done on a sample of PBMCs. These receptor sequences come from a woman between 40 and 50 years old in good health and CMV-seronegative. The CDR3 runs from the conserved cysteine through the conserved F or W. Each record gives: J gene, clone size, V gene, D gene, CDR3 protein, CDR3 DNA. D genes are given only for firm matches. Size is omitted from some rows. Given values are once, few, many or a class for expanded clones.

J gene: TRBJ1-2
clone size: once
V gene: TRBV15
D gene: -
CDR3 protein: CATSPGHLDGYTF
CDR3 DNA: TGTGCCACCAGCCCGGGACATTTGGACGGCTACACCTTC

J gene: TRBJ2-3
clone size: -
V gene: TRBV27
D gene: -
CDR3 protein: CASTITGSRTDTQYF
CDR3 DNA: TGTGCCAGCACAATTACCGGGAGCCGCACAGATACGCAGTATTTT

J gene: TRBJ1-4
clone size: -
V gene: TRBV19
D gene: -
CDR3 protein: CASMQGRPIEKLFF
CDR3 DNA: TGTGCCAGTATGCAGGGGCGGCCAATTGAAAAACTGTTTTTT

J gene: TRBJ1-1
clone size: once
V gene: TRBV15
D gene: -
CDR3 protein: CATSSQRGWAAFF
CDR3 DNA: TGTGCCACCAGCTCCCAGCGAGGGTGGGCGGCTTTCTTT

J gene: TRBJ1-2
clone size: -
V gene: TRBV7-2
D gene: -
CDR3 protein: CASSPPGILYGYTF
CDR3 DNA: TGTGCCAGCAGCCCACCAGGTATCCTCTATGGCTACACCTTC

J gene: TRBJ2-6
clone size: -
V gene: TRBV28
D gene: -
CDR3 protein: CASSSNPTNVLTF
CDR3 DNA: TGTGCCAGCAGTTCAAATCCCACCAACGTCCTGACTTTC

J gene: TRBJ2-1
clone size: -
V gene: TRBV29-1
D gene: -
CDR3 protein: CSVEKEAGGNNEQFF
CDR3 DNA: TGCAGCGTAGAAAAGGAAGCGGGCGGGAACAATGAGCAGTTCTTC

J gene: TRBJ2-7
clone size: -
V gene: TRBV28
D gene: -
CDR3 protein: CASKIGVGEQYF
CDR3 DNA: TGTGCCAGCAAGATCGGGGTCGGCGAGCAGTACTTC

J gene: TRBJ1-3
clone size: -
V gene: TRBV28
D gene: -
CDR3 protein: CASSFRGNTIYF
CDR3 DNA: TGTGCCAGCAGTTTCCGGGGAAACACCATATATTTT

J gene: TRBJ1-1
clone size: once
V gene: TRBV19
D gene: -
CDR3 protein: CASSIGPGVTEAFF
CDR3 DNA: TGTGCCAGTAGTATAGGTCCCGGGGTCACTGAAGCTTTCTTT

J gene: TRBJ2-1
clone size: -
V gene: TRBV10-3
D gene: -
CDR3 protein: CAISEETRASYNEQFF
CDR3 DNA: TGTGCCATCAGTGAGGAGACGAGGGCCTCCTACAATGAGCAGTTCTTC

J gene: TRBJ2-5
clone size: -
V gene: TRBV7-9
D gene: -
CDR3 protein: CASSLAAKETQYF
CDR3 DNA: TGTGCCAGCAGCTTAGCAGCCAAAGAGACCCAGTACTTC

J gene: TRBJ1-2
clone size: -
V gene: TRBV10-2
D gene: -
CDR3 protein: CASSDNRVDYGYTF
CDR3 DNA: TGCGCCAGCAGCGACAACAGGGTAGACTATGGCTACACCTTC

J gene: TRBJ2-3
clone size: -
V gene: TRBV9
D gene: -
CDR3 protein: CASSADLASTDTQYF
CDR3 DNA: TGTGCCAGCAGCGCCGACTTAGCGAGCACAGATACGCAGTATTTT

J gene: TRBJ2-1
clone size: -
V gene: TRBV5-1
D gene: -
CDR3 protein: CASSFRDNTLNEQFF
CDR3 DNA: TGCGCCAGCAGCTTCCGGGACAATACCCTCAATGAGCAGTTCTTC

J gene: TRBJ2-2
clone size: few
V gene: TRBV6-5
D gene: TRBD2
CDR3 protein: CASSYPLAGGSGELFF
CDR3 DNA: TGTGCCAGCAGTTACCCGCTAGCGGGAGGGTCCGGGGAGCTGTTTTTT

J gene: TRBJ1-1
clone size: -
V gene: TRBV6-5
D gene: TRBD1
CDR3 protein: CASSSRGVNTEAFF
CDR3 DNA: TGTGCCAGCAGTTCCAGGGGGGTGAACACTGAAGCTTTCTTT

J gene: TRBJ2-7
clone size: -
V gene: TRBV28
D gene: TRBD2
CDR3 protein: CASSSGTSSSYEQYF
CDR3 DNA: TGTGCCAGCAGTTCCGGGACTAGCAGCTCCTACGAGCAGTACTTC

J gene: TRBJ2-1
clone size: few
V gene: TRBV4-2
D gene: -
CDR3 protein: CASKYSAGNEQFF
CDR3 DNA: TGTGCCAGCAAATATTCGGCAGGCAATGAGCAGTTCTTC

J gene: TRBJ2-3
clone size: -
V gene: TRBV7-3
D gene: TRBD2
CDR3 protein: CASSLGLAGSTDTQYF
CDR3 DNA: TGTGCCAGCAGCTTGGGACTAGCGGGTAGCACAGATACGCAGTATTTT

J gene: TRBJ1-4
clone size: -
V gene: TRBV28
D gene: TRBD1
CDR3 protein: CASSENRDRGATNEKLFF
CDR3 DNA: TGTGCCAGCTCCGAAAACCGGGACAGGGGTGCAACTAATGAAAAACTGTTTTTT

J gene: TRBJ2-7
clone size: -
V gene: TRBV7-9
D gene: -
CDR3 protein: CASSLSGAPSYEQYF
CDR3 DNA: TGTGCCAGCAGCTTGTCAGGGGCTCCTAGCTACGAGCAGTACTTC

J gene: TRBJ1-5
clone size: few
V gene: TRBV7-8
D gene: TRBD1
CDR3 protein: CASSRDRVSNQPQHF
CDR3 DNA: TGTGCCAGCAGCCGAGACAGGGTCAGCAATCAGCCCCAGCATTTT

J gene: TRBJ2-7
clone size: -
V gene: TRBV5-1
D gene: TRBD1
CDR3 protein: CASSVDRGTSHYEQYF
CDR3 DNA: TGCGCCAGCAGCGTGGACAGGGGAACTTCGCACTACGAGCAGTACTTC

J gene: TRBJ1-1
clone size: few
V gene: TRBV5-6
D gene: TRBD1
CDR3 protein: CASSLDGQGGTEAFF
CDR3 DNA: TGTGCCAGCAGCTTGGACGGACAGGGTGGAACTGAAGCTTTCTTT

J gene: TRBJ2-1
clone size: few
V gene: TRBV7-9
D gene: -
CDR3 protein: CASSSGTGYNEQFF
CDR3 DNA: TGTGCCAGCAGCTCCGGGACTGGTTACAATGAGCAGTTCTTC

J gene: TRBJ2-3
clone size: -
V gene: TRBV9
D gene: -
CDR3 protein: CASSPPRLGNTQYF
CDR3 DNA: TGTGCCAGCAGCCCCCCCCGCCTCGGGAATACGCAGTATTTT

J gene: TRBJ2-1
clone size: -
V gene: TRBV15
D gene: TRBD2
CDR3 protein: CATSRDLREGTNMDEQFF
CDR3 DNA: TGTGCCACCAGCAGAGATCTCCGGGAGGGGACTAATATGGATGAGCAGTTCTTC

J gene: TRBJ1-2
clone size: few
V gene: TRBV9
D gene: -
CDR3 protein: CASSPNSGGRYGYTF
CDR3 DNA: TGTGCCAGCAGCCCAAACTCGGGTGGCCGTTATGGCTACACCTTC

J gene: TRBJ2-1
clone size: -
V gene: TRBV18
D gene: TRBD2
CDR3 protein: CASSSGLAGNEQFF
CDR3 DNA: TGTGCCAGCTCATCCGGACTAGCGGGCAATGAGCAGTTCTTC

J gene: TRBJ2-7
clone size: -
V gene: TRBV27
D gene: TRBD2
CDR3 protein: CASSLYPPSGGYEQYF
CDR3 DNA: TGTGCCAGCAGTTTATATCCCCCTAGCGGGGGCTACGAGCAGTACTTC

J gene: TRBJ1-2
clone size: -
V gene: TRBV10-2
D gene: -
CDR3 protein: CASRGRGTIGYTF
CDR3 DNA: TGCGCCAGCAGGGGGAGGGGGACTATAGGCTACACCTTC

J gene: TRBJ1-3
clone size: -
V gene: TRBV28
D gene: TRBD1
CDR3 protein: CASSSPRQGANTIYF
CDR3 DNA: TGTGCCAGCAGTTCCCCTAGACAGGGGGCAAACACCATATATTTT

J gene: TRBJ2-1
clone size: -
V gene: TRBV28
D gene: -
CDR3 protein: CASSSRLNNEQFF
CDR3 DNA: TGTGCCAGCAGTTCCCGACTCAACAATGAGCAGTTCTTC

J gene: TRBJ1-1
clone size: -
V gene: TRBV7-9
D gene: -
CDR3 protein: CASSLEPTRNTEAFF
CDR3 DNA: TGTGCCAGCAGCTTAGAACCGACAAGGAACACTGAAGCTTTCTTT